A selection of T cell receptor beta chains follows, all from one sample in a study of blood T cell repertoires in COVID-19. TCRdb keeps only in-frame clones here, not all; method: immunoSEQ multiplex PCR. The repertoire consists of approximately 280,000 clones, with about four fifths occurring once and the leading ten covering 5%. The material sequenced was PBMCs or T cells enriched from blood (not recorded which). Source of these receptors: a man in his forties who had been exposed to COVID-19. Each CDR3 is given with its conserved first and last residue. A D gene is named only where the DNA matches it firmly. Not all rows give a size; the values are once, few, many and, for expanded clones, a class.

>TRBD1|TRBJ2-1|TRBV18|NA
CASSADRGSYNEQFF
TGTGCCAGCTCAGCGGACAGGGGCTCCTACAATGAGCAGTTCTTC
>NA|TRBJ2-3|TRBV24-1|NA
CATSDLNGSPQRDTQYF
TGTGCCACCAGTGACCTTAACGGGAGTCCCCAAAGAGATACGCAGTATTTT
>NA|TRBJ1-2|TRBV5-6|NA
CASSLGTGTHGYTF
TGTGCCAGCAGCTTGGGAACAGGGACGCATGGCTACACCTTC
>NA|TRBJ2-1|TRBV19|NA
CASSIVQGTIYNEQFF
TGTGCCAGTAGTATCGTTCAGGGGACTATATACAATGAGCAGTTCTTC
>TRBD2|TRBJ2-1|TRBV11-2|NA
CASSFRREGRFSKFF
TGTGCCAGCAGCTTTCGGCGGGAGGGCCGTTTTAGCAAGTTCTTC
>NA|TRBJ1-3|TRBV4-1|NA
CASSQDLGGTGNTIYF
TGCGCCAGCAGCCAAGATCTGGGGGGGACGGGAAACACCATATATTTT
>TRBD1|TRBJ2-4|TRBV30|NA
CAWTGQGRDIQYF
TGTGCCTGGACGGGACAGGGAAGGGACATTCAGTACTTC
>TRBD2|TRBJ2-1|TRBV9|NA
CASSVGGRGVNEQFF
TGTGCCAGCAGCGTAGGCGGGAGGGGAGTCAATGAGCAGTTCTTC
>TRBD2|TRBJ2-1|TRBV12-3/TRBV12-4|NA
CASTPGPGLALFF
TGTGCCAGCACCCCCGGGCCGGGACTAGCACTGTTCTTC
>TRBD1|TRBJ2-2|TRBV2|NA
CASSGSTGVVGELFF
TGTGCCAGCAGTGGGTCGACAGGGGTTGTCGGGGAGCTGTTTTTT
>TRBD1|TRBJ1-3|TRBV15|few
CATSSDRASGNTIYF
TGTGCCACCAGCAGCGACAGGGCCTCTGGAAACACCATATATTTT
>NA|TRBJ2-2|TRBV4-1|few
CASSQEDYFTGELFF
TGCGCCAGCAGCCAAGAAGACTACTTCACCGGGGAGCTGTTTTTT
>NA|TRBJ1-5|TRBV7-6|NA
CASSAERNQPQHF
TGTGCCAGCAGCGCGGAAAGAAATCAGCCCCAGCATTTT
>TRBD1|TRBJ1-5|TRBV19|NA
CASSIENRGESIQPQHF
TGTGCCAGTAGTATAGAAAACAGGGGAGAATCAATTCAGCCCCAGCATTTT
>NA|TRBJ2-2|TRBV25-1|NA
CASSPDRTANTGELFF
TGTGCCAGCAGTCCAGACAGAACCGCGAACACCGGGGAGCTGTTTTTT
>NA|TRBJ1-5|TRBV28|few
CASIRGLGQPQHF
TGTGCCAGCATACGGGGACTCGGTCAGCCCCAGCATTTT
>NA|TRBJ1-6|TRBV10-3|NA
CAISEVDSSVGENSPLHF
TGTGCCATCAGTGAGGTGGACAGTTCAGTCGGCGAAAATTCACCCCTCCACTTT
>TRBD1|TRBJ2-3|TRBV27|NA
CASTSETGSTDTQYF
TGTGCCAGCACCAGCGAGACAGGGTCCACAGATACGCAGTATTTT
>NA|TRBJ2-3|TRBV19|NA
CASSIGQSQGTDTQYF
TGTGCCAGTAGTATAGGACAGTCGCAGGGGACAGATACGCAGTATTTT
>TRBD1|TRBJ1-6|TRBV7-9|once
CASSRDRVGPLHF
TGTGCCAGCAGCCGCGACAGGGTCGGACCCCTCCACTTT
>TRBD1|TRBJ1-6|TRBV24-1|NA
CATSEGTGENSPLHF
TGTGCCACCAGTGAGGGGACAGGGGAAAATTCACCCCTCCACTTT
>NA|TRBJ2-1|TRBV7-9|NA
CASSLRLGFGEQFF
TGTGCCAGCAGCTTAAGGTTGGGCTTTGGGGAGCAGTTCTTC
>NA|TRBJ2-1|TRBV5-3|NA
CARSFLAEFYNEQFF
TGTGCCAGAAGCTTCCTAGCAGAATTTTACAATGAGCAGTTCTTC
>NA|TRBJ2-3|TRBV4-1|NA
CASSQVVFVDTQYF
TGCGCCAGCAGCCAAGTCGTCTTTGTGGATACGCAGTATTTT
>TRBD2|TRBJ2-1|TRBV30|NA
CAWTASGLNEQFF
TGTGCCTGGACGGCTAGCGGACTCAATGAGCAGTTCTTC
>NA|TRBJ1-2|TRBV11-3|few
CASSLAGPTYGYTF
TGTGCCAGCAGCTTAGCTGGGCCTACCTATGGCTACACCTTC
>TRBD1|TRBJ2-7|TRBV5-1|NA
CASGQGSYEQYF
TGCGCCAGCGGACAGGGGAGCTACGAGCAGTACTTC